This T cell receptor (beta chain) was retrieved from a study of CD8 T cells in ankylosing spondylitis. General study results and limits: What seemed typical of ankylosing spondylitis blood was a TCR beta motif built from roughly eight highly homologous variants. Significantly higher representation of disease-linked clones was reported for matched ankylosing spondylitis synovial fluid. Some motif variants had been reported before (in reactive arthritis synovial fluid and blood).

Between the trimmed V and J ends, which lost 6 bases and 0 bases, there was a span of 12 bases. CDR3 size: 14 residues. Germline V gene lookup returns CDR1 MNHNS and CDR2 SASEGT. Making the TCR beta libraries involved quantitative 5'-RACE with molecular barcodes. TCRdb re-called the 5' RACE reads through MiXCR, storing one row per CDR3 protein. The sample has fewer than 650,000 distinct CDR3 sequences, about an eighth seen once; the top ten hold under 7.5%. This clonotype was detected ten times or more. The antigen remains undetermined. Sequenced sample: blood, either unsorted or a sorted T cell fraction (not recorded which). This chain uses TRBV6-1 with TRBJ2-7, with D possibly matching TRBD2 (6 bases). The receptor comes from a male donor with ankylosing spondylitis. DNA for the CDR3: TGTGCCAGCAGGCTAGCGAGGAGCTCCTACGAGCAGTACTTC. It is translated as CASRLARSSYEQYF.